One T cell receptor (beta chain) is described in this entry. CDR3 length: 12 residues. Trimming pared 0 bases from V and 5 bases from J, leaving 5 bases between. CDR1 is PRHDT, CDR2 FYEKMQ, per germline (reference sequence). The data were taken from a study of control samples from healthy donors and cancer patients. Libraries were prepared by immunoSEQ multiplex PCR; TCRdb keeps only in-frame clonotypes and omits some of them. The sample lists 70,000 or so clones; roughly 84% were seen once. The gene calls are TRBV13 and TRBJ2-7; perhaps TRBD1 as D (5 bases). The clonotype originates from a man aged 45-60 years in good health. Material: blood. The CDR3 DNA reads TGTGCCAGCAGCTTAGGCAGGGACGAGCAGTACTTC. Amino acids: CASSLGRDEQYF.